The present T cell receptor (beta chain) was sequenced within a study of cytomegalovirus exposure and HLA in healthy donors. General study points: Previous analysis showed most TCR beta V segments were productive about 87% or about 30% of the time.

This clone was counted between two and nine times. Its antigen is as yet unknown. The PCR ran on 60 Vbeta and 13 Jbeta primers. Assay: immunoSEQ multiplex PCR; the TCRdb copy retains only in-frame clones and omits some. The profile shows around 200,000 clones, about 85% of them singletons. CDR1 is MNHEY, CDR2 SMNVEV, per germline (reference sequence). V shed 3 bases and J 2 bases; nucleotides not matched to a gene: 5. This CDR3 region has 15 residues. The chain couples TRBV27 to TRBJ2-7; 9 bases fit TRBD1. The clonotype comes from a man aged 50-60 years in good health and CMV-seronegative. The sequencing input was PBMCs. CDR3 bases: TGTGCCAGCAGTTTTCGGACAGGGGCCACCTACGAGCAGTACTTC. It specifies CASSFRTGATYEQYF.